The 26 T cell receptor beta chains presented below share a single source sample, sequenced in a study of PD-L1 blockade in urothelial cancer. This table comes from immunoSEQ multiplex PCR, and its TCRdb copy is limited to in-frame clones, with some not included. The sample contains more than 95,000 clones, around 88% of which appear only once. Time point meaning: peripheral blood 6 weeks after treatment start. The specimen comprised PBMCs, sampled around atezolizumab (anti-PD-L1) treatment. Receptors were obtained from a man aged 60-69 years with urothelial cancer.

V gene TRBV7-9 combines with J gene TRBJ2-3; 12 bases line up with TRBD2. Trimming took 1 base from V and 0 from J; bases not matched to a gene: 2. This CDR3 spans 17 amino acids. The germline gives CDR1 SEHNR, CDR2 FQNEAQ (reference sequence). The chain's CDR3 is CASSLGTSGASTDTQYF. As DNA, the CDR3 is TGTGCCAGCAGCTTAGGGACTAGCGGGGCCAGCACAGATACGCAGTATTTT.

The chain uses TRBV9 and TRBJ1-2, with D perhaps TRBD1 (5 bases). CDR1 is SGDLS and CDR2 is YYNGEE in the germline V gene. With 4 bases removed from V and 7 bases from J, the gap between germline ends came to 17 bases. This CDR3 contains 14 residues. CDR3 sequence: CASSSFEGRAGYTF. CDR3 in DNA: TGTGCCAGCAGCTCTTTCGAGGGGAGGGCTGGCTACACCTTC.

The V gene is TRBV28, the J gene TRBJ2-7; D is perhaps TRBD1 (6 bases). V was pared by 4 bases and J by 5 bases, with 18 bases between. Germline lookup yields CDR1 MDHEN and CDR2 SYDVKM. This CDR3 has 15 amino acids. Written as DNA, the CDR3 is TGTGCCAGCAGTTCTCCAATTCAACCAGGGGACGAGCAGTACTTC. This codes for CASSSPIQPGDEQYF.

The V gene is TRBV5-5, the J gene TRBJ1-1; maybe TRBD1 (5 bases). The CDR3 has 15 amino acids. Per germline, CDR1 SGHKS and CDR2 YYEKEE (reference sequence). V lost 2 bases and J lost 0, with 11 bases in between. The CDR3 bases are TGTGCCAGCAGCTTCAGGGCTTGGATGAACACTGAAGCTTTCTTT. Protein sequence: CASSFRAWMNTEAFF.

The rearrangement uses TRBV29-1 and TRBJ2-5; 8 bases agree with TRBD1. Germline lookup yields CDR1 SQVTM and CDR2 ANQGSEA. The CDR3 has 13 residues. V lost 6 bases, J lost 2 bases, and 5 bases stayed unmatched. The chain's CDR3 is CSVDRGRQETQYF. In nucleotides, the CDR3 is TGCAGCGTAGACAGGGGCCGACAAGAGACCCAGTACTTC.

V usage is TRBV5-1 and J usage is TRBJ2-7; 8 bases align to TRBD1. The CDR3 spans 13 residues. In germline, CDR1 is SGHRS, CDR2 YFSETQ. J gave up 5 bases and V 2 bases, and 3 bases lay outside the gene matches. CDR3 nucleotides: TGCGCCAGCAGCTTTTCGGACAGGGACGAGCAGTACTTC. This encodes CASSFSDRDEQYF.

This chain connects TRBV9 to TRBJ2-7; 10 bases match TRBD2. The CDR3 covers 15 residues. The V gene's germline CDR1 is SGDLS and CDR2 YYNGEE. V gave up 3 bases and J gave up 5 bases; unmatched junction bases: 8. CDR3 in amino acids: CASSGASGSVNEQYF. CDR3 DNA sequence: TGTGCCAGCAGCGGAGCTAGCGGGAGCGTCAACGAGCAGTACTTC. Full variable domain (rest looked up from reference TRBV9 and TRBJ2-7): DSGVTQTPKHLITATGQRVTLRCSPRSGDLSVYWYQQSLDQGLQFLIQYYNGEERAKGNILERFSAQQFPDLHSELNLSSLELGDSALYFCASSGASGSVNEQYFGPGTRLTVT.

V is TRBV18 and J is TRBJ2-7; D not resolved. Germline V gene lookup returns CDR1 KGHSH and CDR2 LQKENI. Trimming cost V 4 bases and J 6 bases, with 10 bases left between them. This CDR3 spans 12 amino acids. The CDR3 spells CASSQSRGEQYF. CDR3 nucleotides: TGTGCCAGCTCACAATCGAGAGGCGAGCAGTACTTC. Combining the CDR3 with reference TRBV18 and TRBJ2-7 gives the whole variable domain NAGVMQNPRHLVRRRGQEARLRCSPMKGHSHVYWYRQLPEEGLKFMVYLQKENIIDESGMPKERFSAEFPKEGPSILRIQQVVRGDSAAYFCASSQSRGEQYFGPGTRLTVT.

This sequence joins TRBV29-1 and TRBJ2-1; TRBD2 matches at 11 bases. The CDR3 runs to 13 residues. Unmatched junction bases numbered 4, after V lost 5 bases and J lost 7 bases. CDR1 and CDR2 from the germline V gene are SQVTM and ANQGSEA. CDR3 bases: TGCAGCGTTTTAGCGGGAGGGCGGAATGAGCAGTTCTTC. This translates into CSVLAGGRNEQFF.

The gene calls are TRBV6-1 and TRBJ2-2, with D possibly matching TRBD2 (5 bases). The CDR3 loop spans 14 amino acids. Per germline, CDR1 MNHNS and CDR2 SASEGT. Deletions cut 2 bases from V and 7 bases from J, with 11 bases between. Here the CDR3 reads CASSETLGGGELFF. DNA for the CDR3: TGTGCCAGCAGTGAAACACTAGGAGGCGGGGAGCTGTTTTTT.

The J gene is TRBJ2-6, the V gene TRBV28; 8 nucleotides align to TRBD2. V was clipped by 5 bases and J by 2 bases; unmatched bases: 2. The CDR3 has 15 residues. Germline V CDR1 and CDR2: MDHEN, SYDVKM. The CDR3 DNA reads TGTGCCAGCAGTCGGGGGGGGGCTGGGGCCAACGTCCTGACTTTC. Protein: CASSRGGAGANVLTF.

This chain joins TRBV5-1 and TRBJ2-1, with a weak D call TRBD1 (6 bases). Deletions cut 4 bases from V and 8 bases from J, with 19 bases between. The V gene's germline CDR1 is SGHRS and CDR2 YFSETQ. The CDR3 length is 15 residues. The DNA of the CDR3 is TGCGCCAGCAGCCCGGATCCAGGGGTGGTGTATGAGCAGTTCTTC. Amino acid sequence: CASSPDPGVVYEQFF.

The V call is TRBV4-2, the J call TRBJ2-1; D unresolved. V lost 4 bases to trimming and J lost 0 bases, with 13 bases between them. Germline loops: CDR1 LGHNA, CDR2 YNFKEQ. This CDR3 has 16 residues. CDR3 bases: TGTGCCAGCAGCCTAGAGAGGAGCGCCTCCTACAATGAGCAGTTCTTC. The encoded protein is CASSLERSASYNEQFF.

The CDR3 region is CASSSQGSETQYF. Written as DNA, the CDR3 is TGTGCCAGCAGCTCACAGGGGTCGGAGACCCAGTACTTC. The chain carries TRBV11-1 and TRBJ2-5; 7 nucleotides line up with TRBD1. V lost 4 bases and J lost 5; bases outside the gene matches: 4. The CDR3 extends over 13 amino acids. Germline V gives CDR1 SGHAT, CDR2 FQDESV (reference sequence).

The V and J genes are TRBV18 and TRBJ1-4, with 10 positions matching TRBD1. The length of the CDR3 is 16 residues. V was pared by 3 bases and J by 10 bases, with 11 bases of the junction left unmatched. Germline V gene sequence: CDR1 KGHSH, CDR2 LQKENI. The CDR3 sequence is CASSPQPGQGIVKLFF. The CDR3 DNA reads as TGTGCCAGCTCACCTCAGCCGGGACAGGGGATAGTAAAACTGTTTTTT.

This clone is a singleton in its sample. The V and J genes are TRBV13 and TRBJ2-7, with D possibly being TRBD1 (5 bases). CDR1 and CDR2 from the germline V gene are PRHDT and FYEKMQ (reference sequence). This CDR3 is built from 16 residues. Trimming took off 5 bases at V and 0 bases at J, with 17 bases between the two ends. In DNA form, the CDR3 reads TGTGCCAGCAGCCCCGACAGTTTTCCAGGCTCCTACGAGCAGTACTTC. Translating it yields CASSPDSFPGSYEQYF.

This chain joins TRBV2 and TRBJ1-2, with no clear D. V was trimmed by 2 bases and J by 6 bases, leaving 10 bases between them. Germline V gene lookup returns CDR1 SNHLY and CDR2 FYNNEI. The CDR3 extends over 13 amino acids. The CDR3 DNA reads TGTGCCAGCAGTGAACAGGTCTTGGATGGCTACACCTTC. Its translation is CASSEQVLDGYTF.

The V and J genes are TRBV2 and TRBJ1-1; tentatively, D is TRBD1 (5 bases). This CDR3 contains 14 residues. Per germline, CDR1 SNHLY and CDR2 FYNNEI. Trimming took off 6 bases at V and 3 bases at J, with 14 bases between the two ends. CDR3 protein: CASRPLTGDTEAFF. CDR3 nucleotides: TGTGCCAGCAGGCCCTTAACGGGGGACACTGAAGCTTTCTTT.

The rearrangement joins TRBV5-1 to TRBJ1-2; D might be TRBD1 (5 bases). V gave up 4 bases and J gave up 3 bases, with 13 bases separating them. The CDR3 runs to 14 residues. Germline CDR1 SGHRS, CDR2 YFSETQ. The CDR3 region has the DNA TGCGCCAGCAGCAGGGAAGGGGATCACTATGGCTACACCTTC. The encoded protein is CASSREGDHYGYTF. The variable domain in full, with the rest retrieved from reference TRBV5-1 and TRBJ1-2, is KAGVTQTPRYLIKTRGQQVTLSCSPISGHRSVSWYQQTPGQGLQFLFEYFSETQRNKGNFPGRFSGRQFSNSRSEMNVSTLELGDSALYLCASSREGDHYGYTFGSGTRLTVV.

V and J are TRBV30 and TRBJ1-1; D is unclear. The CDR3 contains 13 residues. With 0 bases removed from V and 1 base from J, the gap between germline ends came to 6 bases. Germline-derived CDR1 and CDR2 are GTSNPN and SVGIG (reference sequence). The CDR3 protein is CAWSVRGNTEAFF. For the CDR3, the DNA is TGTGCCTGGAGTGTACGGGGGAACACTGAAGCTTTCTTT.

This chain joins TRBV7-9 and TRBJ2-7; possible D gene TRBD1, 6 bases. The CDR3 extends over 13 amino acids. Germline values: CDR1 SEHNR, CDR2 FQNEAQ (reference sequence). The ends were cut back, 5 bases at V and 2 bases at J, with 10 bases in the middle. This CDR3 is CASSAGQTYEQYF. CDR3 bases: TGTGCCAGCAGCGCCGGACAGACCTACGAGCAGTACTTC.

The J gene is TRBJ1-1, the V gene TRBV18; D is unclear. There are 14 residues in the CDR3. V lost 4 bases, J lost 2 bases, and 11 bases lay in between. CDR1 is KGHSH and CDR2 is LQKENI in the germline V gene. CDR3 coding DNA: TGTGCCAGCTCACTAAAAACACTAAACACTGAAGCTTTCTTT. It codes for CASSLKTLNTEAFF.

The rearrangement joins TRBV5-1 to TRBJ2-7, with 11 nucleotides matching TRBD1. The CDR3 sequence is 15 residues long. J was trimmed by 4 bases and V by 5 bases; bases with no gene match: 8. Germline V gene sequence: CDR1 SGHRS, CDR2 YFSETQ. The DNA for the CDR3 is TGCGCCAGCAGAATTTCCGGGACAGGGGGTTACGAGCAGTACTTC. Amino acids: CASRISGTGGYEQYF.

The chain uses TRBV28 and TRBJ2-3; 7 positions match TRBD1. The CDR3 consists of 17 residues. J was trimmed by 2 bases and V by 6 bases; bases with no gene match: 14. Germline V gives CDR1 MDHEN, CDR2 SYDVKM. The CDR3 loop reads CASRPRFDRVFTDTQYF. For the CDR3, the DNA is TGTGCCAGCAGACCGAGGTTCGACAGGGTCTTCACAGATACGCAGTATTTT.

The chain joins TRBV6-5 to TRBJ2-5; 10 nucleotides line up with TRBD2. The CDR3 extends over 14 amino acids. The germline gives CDR1 MNHEY, CDR2 SVGAGI. The ends lost 5 bases at V and 3 bases at J; junction bases unmatched: 3. The CDR3 region has the DNA TGTGCCAGCAGTCCCACTAGCGGGGAAGAGACCCAGTACTTC. Its translation is CASSPTSGEETQYF.

This chain links TRBV9 with TRBJ2-1, with 9 bases that match TRBD1. The ends lost 2 bases at V and 10 bases at J; junction bases unmatched: 13. Germline assignment: CDR1 SGDLS and CDR2 YYNGEE. This CDR3 is built from 16 residues. The CDR3 loop is CASSVRVGTGRNEQFF. The CDR3 coding sequence is TGTGCCAGCAGCGTCCGGGTGGGGACAGGGAGGAACGAGCAGTTCTTC. Looking up the rest from reference TRBV9 and TRBJ2-1 gives the full variable domain: DSGVTQTPKHLITATGQRVTLRCSPRSGDLSVYWYQQSLDQGLQFLIQYYNGEERAKGNILERFSAQQFPDLHSELNLSSLELGDSALYFCASSVRVGTGRNEQFFGPGTRLTVL.